A selection of T cell receptor beta chains follows, all from one sample in a study of blood T cell repertoires in COVID-19. TCRdb's copy holds only in-frame clones and misses some; the assay was immunoSEQ multiplex PCR. The sample includes about 310,000 clones, roughly 86% of them seen just once. Sequences were obtained from peripheral blood. These receptors all stem from a man in his 70s with acute or convalescent COVID-19. The CDR3 runs from the conserved cysteine through the conserved F or W. D genes are given only for firm matches. The size field is filled for only some rows; it gives once, few, many or a size class.

abundance,d_gene,v_gene,j_gene,CDR3nt,CDR3aa
-,TRBD2,TRBV4-3,TRBJ2-7,TGCGCCAGCAGCCAAGTTGTCCTAGCGGGGGGCTACTCCTACGAGCAGTACTTC,CASSQVVLAGGYSYEQYF
-,-,TRBV21-1,TRBJ2-3,TGTGCCAGCAGCAAATCTTCGGGGTCCGGCACAGATACGCAGTATTTT,CASSKSSGSGTDTQYF
-,-,TRBV9,TRBJ1-4,TGTGCCAGCAGCGTAGGTCCAGGGCCTAATGAAAAACTGTTTTTT,CASSVGPGPNEKLFF
-,TRBD1,TRBV29-1,TRBJ1-5,TGCAGCGTTGCCGGACAGGGCAATCAGCCCCAGCATTTT,CSVAGQGNQPQHF
few,TRBD1,TRBV28,TRBJ1-2,TGTGCCAGCAGTTCGGGACAGTTAGTCTATGGCTACACCTTC,CASSSGQLVYGYTF
-,-,TRBV19,TRBJ2-3,TGTGCCAGTAGTTTCGCTAGCGAGATAAATCCAGATACGCAGTATTTT,CASSFASEINPDTQYF
-,-,TRBV28,TRBJ1-5,TGTGCCAGCAGTTTAGGGGGGGCGAATCAGCCCCAGCATTTT,CASSLGGANQPQHF
-,TRBD1,TRBV2,TRBJ1-1,TGTGCCAGCAGAATCACCGGGACAGCGAACACTGAAGCTTTCTTT,CASRITGTANTEAFF
-,-,TRBV5-1,TRBJ1-1,TGCGCCAGCAGTTTGGTAAACACTGAAGCTTTCTTT,CASSLVNTEAFF
-,-,TRBV7-2,TRBJ1-1,TGTGCCAGCAGCTTTAGCAGTCCTCAGAACACTGAAGCTTTCTTT,CASSFSSPQNTEAFF
-,TRBD2,TRBV19,TRBJ2-5,TGTGCCAGTAGTACTCTAGCGGGGGGGCCCAAAGAGACCCAGTACTTC,CASSTLAGGPKETQYF
-,-,TRBV9,TRBJ2-5,TGTGCCAGCAGCGTAGGTAGAGGGTCGGCCGAGACCCAGTACTTC,CASSVGRGSAETQYF
-,-,TRBV20-1,TRBJ2-1,TGCAGTGCTAGTCAACCAGGTCTCGGTGAGCAGTTCTTC,CSASQPGLGEQFF
-,-,TRBV21-1,TRBJ2-7,TGTGCCAGCAGCAGAGCCTTGACCGGGACAGCGGGCGAGGAGCAGTACTTC,CASSRALTGTAGEEQYF
-,TRBD1,TRBV4-1,TRBJ2-1,TGCGCCAGCAGCCGGGGCCTCCCGAACTTAGACAGGGGGCGGGACAATGAGCAGTTCTTC,CASSRGLPNLDRGRDNEQFF
-,TRBD2,TRBV5-4,TRBJ2-3,TGTGCCAGCAGCTTGGGGGTAGCGGGGGCCACAGATACGCAGTATTTT,CASSLGVAGATDTQYF
-,TRBD1,TRBV28,TRBJ1-1,TGTGCCAGCAGTATTACAGGGGGTCGGCGCGCTTTCTTT,CASSITGGRRAFF
-,-,TRBV9,TRBJ1-2,TGTGCCAGCAGCTCCCCGCAGGGGCCCCTTAACTATGGCTACACCTTC,CASSSPQGPLNYGYTF
-,-,TRBV19,TRBJ2-4,TGTGCCAGTAGTATAGTTGGGGGAGGTGGAAACATTCAGTACTTC,CASSIVGGGGNIQYF
-,-,TRBV5-4,TRBJ1-4,TGTGCCAGCAGCTTGCGGACTAATGAAAAACTGTTTTTT,CASSLRTNEKLFF
few,TRBD1,TRBV6-5,TRBJ1-5,TGTGCCAGCGCCCAGGGACAGCACAATCAGCCCCAGCATTTT,CASAQGQHNQPQHF
-,TRBD1,TRBV9,TRBJ1-2,TGTGCCAGCAGCGTCGAGGGACAGAACTATGGCTACACCTTC,CASSVEGQNYGYTF
-,-,TRBV6-5,TRBJ2-5,TGTGCCAGCAGTTACTCGAGAGAGACCCAGTACTTC,CASSYSRETQYF
-,TRBD1,TRBV4-3,TRBJ2-7,TGCGCCAGCAGCCATCGGGGGACAGGACGCTACGAGCAGTACTTC,CASSHRGTGRYEQYF
-,TRBD1,TRBV7-9,TRBJ2-1,TGTGCCAGCAGCTTGACAGGGGCCTTCTACAATGAGCAGTTCTTC,CASSLTGAFYNEQFF
few,TRBD1,TRBV13,TRBJ2-7,TGTGCCTCCCATTCTAGGGACAGGGGGCTCTACGAGCAGTACTTC,CASHSRDRGLYEQYF
-,TRBD2,TRBV7-2,TRBJ2-7,TGTGCCAGCAGCCTAGCGGGACACCTCTACGAGCAGTACTTC,CASSLAGHLYEQYF
-,-,TRBV18,TRBJ1-1,TGTGCCAGCTCGACCACAGGGTGGGGCACTGAAGCTTTCTTT,CASSTTGWGTEAFF
-,-,TRBV6-5,TRBJ2-1,TGTGCCAGCAACGAGCATGGGGGCGATGAGCAGTTCTTC,CASNEHGGDEQFF
-,TRBD2,TRBV7-8,TRBJ2-7,TGTGCCAGCAGCTTATCGGGGGGGGCCTCCTACGAGCAGTACTTC,CASSLSGGASYEQYF
-,TRBD1,TRBV19,TRBJ1-1,TGTGCCAGTAGAACTTGGACAGGGGGCTACGCTGAAGCTTTCTTT,CASRTWTGGYAEAFF
-,TRBD1,TRBV4-1,TRBJ1-1,TGCGCCAGCAGCCAAGCGGACCGGGACAGGGGTGCTAAGGCTTTCTTT,CASSQADRDRGAKAFF
-,TRBD1,TRBV18,TRBJ1-1,TGTGCCAGCTCACCGGGACAGGGAGGTGAAGCTTTCTTT,CASSPGQGGEAFF
-,TRBD1,TRBV29-1,TRBJ1-2,TGCAGCGTCCCCGGGACAGGGGACCCTAACTATGGCTACACCTTC,CSVPGTGDPNYGYTF
-,-,TRBV19,TRBJ1-2,TGTGCCAGTAGTATAGGGGACATGAGCAGAGGAGGCTACACCTTC,CASSIGDMSRGGYTF
-,-,TRBV9,TRBJ1-1,TGTGCCAGCAGCGTAGAGTCGGTACACACTGAAGCTTTCTTT,CASSVESVHTEAFF
-,TRBD1,TRBV27,TRBJ2-1,TGTGCCAGCAGTTGGGGACAGGGCTCCTACAATGAGCAGTTCTTC,CASSWGQGSYNEQFF
-,TRBD1,TRBV28,TRBJ2-7,TGTGCCAGCAGTTCCGGGACAGTGATTTACGAGCAGTACTTC,CASSSGTVIYEQYF
-,-,TRBV7-2,TRBJ1-6,TGTGCCAGCAGCTTAGAGGCAGGGTCCTATAATTCACCCCTCCACTTT,CASSLEAGSYNSPLHF
-,-,TRBV5-4,TRBJ1-2,TGTGCCAGCAGCTTGGTAGGGGCGGCCAACTATGGCTACACCTTC,CASSLVGAANYGYTF
once,-,TRBV18,TRBJ1-2,TGTGCCAGCTCACACTCAACAGGCTATGGCTACACCTTC,CASSHSTGYGYTF
-,-,TRBV30,TRBJ1-4,TGTGCCTGTCCACAGTACAGGGAAAATAATGAAAAACTGTTTTTT,CACPQYRENNEKLFF
-,-,TRBV4-3,TRBJ2-3,TGCGCCAGCAGCCAAGAAAGGAGAAATACGCAGTATTTT,CASSQERRNTQYF
-,-,TRBV6-5,TRBJ2-1,TGTGCCAGCAGCCCCACGGACAGTTCCTACAATGAGCAGTTCTTC,CASSPTDSSYNEQFF
-,TRBD2,TRBV10-3,TRBJ2-3,TGTGCCATCAGCTTGACTAGCGGGATCACAGATACGCAGTATTTT,CAISLTSGITDTQYF
few,TRBD1,TRBV29-1,TRBJ2-1,TGCAGCGTGGGGGACAGGGCTACGTTCTTC,CSVGDRATFF
-,-,TRBV6-2/TRBV6-3,TRBJ2-1,TGTGCCAGCAGTTCGGACTACCAGTCCTACAATGAGCAGTTCTTC,CASSSDYQSYNEQFF
-,-,TRBV6-5,TRBJ2-3,TGTGCCAGTTGTGTGACCGACTCAGATACGCAGTATTTT,CASCVTDSDTQYF
-,TRBD1,TRBV15,TRBJ1-2,TGTGCCACCAGGGGGACAGGGAACTATGGCTACACCTTC,CATRGTGNYGYTF
-,-,TRBV7-8,TRBJ1-3,TGTGCCAGCAGCTCAGACACTCCGAAGGGGGGAAACACCATATATTTT,CASSSDTPKGGNTIYF
-,-,TRBV19,TRBJ1-3,TGTGCCAGTAGTAGCCCTTCGGACAAACAACTAATCTCTGGAAACACCATATATTTT,CASSSPSDKQLISGNTIYF
-,-,TRBV6-1,TRBJ1-4,TGTGCCAGCAGTGAAGGTTCGAGGAGGGCTGGGAAACTGTTTTTT,CASSEGSRRAGKLFF
-,TRBD1,TRBV5-5,TRBJ2-2,TGTGCCAGCAGCTTGGTGGGACAGTACACCGGGGAGCTGTTTTTT,CASSLVGQYTGELFF
-,-,TRBV6-2/TRBV6-3,TRBJ2-1,TGTGCCAGCAGTAGCCTGAAATATGGCTCCTACAATGAGCAGTTCTTC,CASSSLKYGSYNEQFF
few,-,TRBV6-2/TRBV6-3,TRBJ1-1,TGTGCCAGCAGCCGGGTCGCGGGGAACACTGAAGCTTTCTTT,CASSRVAGNTEAFF
-,TRBD2,TRBV4-1,TRBJ2-3,TGCGCCAGCAGCCGGAAGATGTATAGCGGGGAGACAGATACGCAGTATTTT,CASSRKMYSGETDTQYF
-,-,TRBV21-1,TRBJ1-2,TGTGCCAGCAGCAAAGGGCGGGGCGGACCGCTTTGGGGAGGCTACACCTTC,CASSKGRGGPLWGGYTF
once,-,TRBV12-3/TRBV12-4,TRBJ1-6,TGTGCCAGCAGTTTGGTAGAAAATTCACCCCTCCACTTT,CASSLVENSPLHF
once,-,TRBV11-3,TRBJ2-2,TGTGCCAGCAGCCCCCCAGGTTCCACCGGGGAGCTGTTTTTT,CASSPPGSTGELFF